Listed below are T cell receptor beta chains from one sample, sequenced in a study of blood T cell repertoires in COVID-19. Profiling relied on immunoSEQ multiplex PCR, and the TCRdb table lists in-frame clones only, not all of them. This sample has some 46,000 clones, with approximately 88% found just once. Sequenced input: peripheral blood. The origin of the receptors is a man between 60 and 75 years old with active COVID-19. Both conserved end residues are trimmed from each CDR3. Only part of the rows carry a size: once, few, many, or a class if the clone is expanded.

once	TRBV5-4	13	ASSSGDRGYNEQF
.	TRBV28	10	ASRSQNNEQF
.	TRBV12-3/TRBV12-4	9	ASRTGFEAF
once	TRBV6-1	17	ASSDGTPTRPSSGNTIY
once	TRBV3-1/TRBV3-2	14	ASSQGGTVVQGEQF
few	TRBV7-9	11	ASSLAGSFGYT
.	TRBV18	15	ASSPPMSGTLQETQY
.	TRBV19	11	ASSITGDYEQY
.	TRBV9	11	ASSEGGQQTQY
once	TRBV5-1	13	ASSLGTSVDNEQF
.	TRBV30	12	AWRAEDNTGELF
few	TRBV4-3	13	ASSQPGQGEVGQF
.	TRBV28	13	ASLWGQGNNQPQH
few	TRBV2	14	ASSARGRLNQETQY
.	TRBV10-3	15	ASRPGLAGGMADTQY
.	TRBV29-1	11	SAIRNDRDTQY
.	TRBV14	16	ASSPYNRASGRYNEQF
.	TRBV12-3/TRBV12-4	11	ASSWSGGETQY
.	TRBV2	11	ASSGSRLYEQY
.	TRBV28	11	ASLDREPGGYT
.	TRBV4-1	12	ASSQDSRTNTQY
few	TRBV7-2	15	ASSPQGALLSGNTIY
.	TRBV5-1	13	ASSSMTSGANEQF
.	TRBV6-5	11	ASRPGLGGELF
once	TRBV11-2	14	ASSLGGLAVQETQY
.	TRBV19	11	ASTTSAGDTQY
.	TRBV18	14	ASSLGTSGNTGELF
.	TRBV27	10	ASCSVGGELF
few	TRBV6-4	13	ASSVTMDRGDGYT
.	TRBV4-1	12	ASSQPTRGNEQF
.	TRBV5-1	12	ASSLAGQEETQY
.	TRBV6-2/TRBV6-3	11	ASSYLVQETQY
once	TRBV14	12	ASSQVHRGGTQY
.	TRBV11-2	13	ASSSPRYSPYEQY
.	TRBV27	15	ASSRLQVRLNTGELF
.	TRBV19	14	ASSSPGAYSGNTIY
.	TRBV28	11	ASRLPGGVEQF
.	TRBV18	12	ASSPLARPDTQY
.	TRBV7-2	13	ASSLAGGREETQY
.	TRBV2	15	ASSEGAGVYSNQPQH
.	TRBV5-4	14	ASSLVGDRALITQY
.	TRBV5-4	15	ASSLAWGDTNTGELF
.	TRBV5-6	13	ASSPGTGGIEPQH
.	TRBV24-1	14	ATSDLRGSGDSPLH
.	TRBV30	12	AWSLSGRIDEQF
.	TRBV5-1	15	ASSLEGTSGGVDEQF
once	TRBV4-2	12	ASSQEGGADEQF